This paragraph reports one TCR beta chain. Its antigen is not yet known. The sample holds no much larger clone one base away, and base qualities are not on file. Using the deep immunoSEQ assay, TCR CDR3 regions were amplified from genomic DNA by multiplex PCR. Genomic DNA extracted from each cell subset was distributed evenly over all wells of several immunoSEQ 96-well plates, and each plate served as one replicate. For sorted subsets, 150 to 200 ng genomic DNA, equal to some 28,000 T cell genomes, was loaded into each replicate PCR. Purified libraries were quantified with a Qubit 3.0 fluorometer, sized on a Bioanalyzer 2100, and re-quantified with the KAPA Library Quantification kit. A separate single-read 150-cycle Illumina NextSeq 550 flow cell was used to sequence each immunoSEQ 96-well plate. Per the original workflow: Because the immunoSEQ output held only junctional sequences and lacked quality scores, the filtering could not match the filtering applied to full-length reads. Sequences were annotated with PyIR, a Python wrapper for IgBLAST v1.9, and V/J genes and CDR3 were assigned using IMGT germline references. Reads were removed for weak V/J assignments (E-value above 1e-6), missing CDR3, stop codons, out-of-frame junctions, or ambiguous translated residues. A V3J clonotype was defined by an identical inferred V gene, J gene, and CDR3 amino acid sequence. To compute the percentage overlap between repertoires, the number of shared unique clonotypes was divided by the size of the smaller repertoire. Repertoire richness was assessed with RTK rarefaction, the Chao1 estimator, and Recon v2.1 estimates of unobserved clonotypes. Generation probabilities were computed with OLGA for all TCRbeta clonotypes obtained by the gDNA method from several donors. TCRdb took over this immuneACCESS table, retaining in-frame rearrangements with V and J assigned. Such tables are incomplete; in checked studies, under half of the missing clones stem from an unresolved V gene, and the remainder is unexplained. V, J and clone size were drawn from that table, and D and trimming were deduced from the DNA. The table for this sample lists almost 700,000 clones; 92% of them were counted only once. Together, the top ten hold about 24% of the sample.

This sample was included in a study of shared clonotypes between healthy human individuals (dated by TCRdb to the early 2020s). Regarding the study in general: Two women and three men aged 18 to 49 years were included in the cohort. For each donor, CD4 naive and CD4 memory were each run on three plates, CD8 naive on two plates, and CD8 memory on one plate. To estimate repertoire size and how much clonotype sharing occurs between individuals, the study deeply sequenced the blood TCR repertoires of 5 or 6 healthy adults. Libraries were prepared and TCR repertoires were sequenced by different laboratories using diverse techniques, in order to increase sequencing depth and limit assay-specific biases. Between about 0.85 and 9.5 billion PBMCs per donor were obtained by leukapheresis. Study-level results and caveats: Clonotypes shared by all four sorted-subset donors showed higher generation probabilities than non-shared clonotypes. Pairwise subsampling led to the expectation that sequencing depth would affect the degree of clonotype sharing among donors. The genetic and exposure-history diversity represented was limited by the small number of donors. When several donors were compared, the shared fraction of clonotypes was roughly 4.8% for naive CD4, 3.5% for naive CD8, more than 2% for memory CD4, and approximately 0.4% for memory CD8. Estimated clonotype richness was generally larger for naive than for memory subsets. Rarefaction of sorted-subset datasets indicated incomplete sequencing despite the large sequencing depth. Sampling was limited to blood, and TCR repertoires in tissue likely differ from TCR repertoires in blood.

CD8 naive samples were obtained by positive selection for CCR7 among CD45RO-negative cells, yielding a CD45RA+CCR7+ population from which TemRA cells were excluded. Healthy HIV-negative adults with no recently reported acute infections or vaccinations were included as donors. Every donor was a Caucasian adult living in Nashville, Tennessee, USA. After blood collection by leukapheresis, PBMCs were isolated using Ficoll-Histopaque density gradient centrifugation and then cryopreserved in the vapor phase of liquid nitrogen. Analytical flow cytometry was used to check the purity and quantity of each magnetically sorted T cell population. Genomic DNA was isolated from every sorted fraction and measured by UV absorbance on a Nanodrop 2000c. The TCR was taken from a man between 25 and 39 years old in good health. Sequenced material: naive CD8+ T cells sorted from blood. The cell subset or site label here, explained by the study, means: CD45RA+CCR7+.

The sequenced DNA is TGTGCCAGTAGTATCTTAGGACAGGGGGTCACCGGGGAGCTGTTTTTT. Its coded protein is CASSILGQGVTGELFF. The chain uses TRBV19 and TRBJ2-2, and 10 junction bases match TRBD1. CDR1 and CDR2 are drawn from the germline V gene (reference sequence): LNHDA, SQIVND. At the junction V is shortened by 3 bases and J by 4 bases; bases outside the gene matches: 5. Measured from the cysteine to the phenylalanine, the CDR3 is 16 residues long. The retained sequence is limited to the CDR3, 48 bases, with the frame set at the first base.